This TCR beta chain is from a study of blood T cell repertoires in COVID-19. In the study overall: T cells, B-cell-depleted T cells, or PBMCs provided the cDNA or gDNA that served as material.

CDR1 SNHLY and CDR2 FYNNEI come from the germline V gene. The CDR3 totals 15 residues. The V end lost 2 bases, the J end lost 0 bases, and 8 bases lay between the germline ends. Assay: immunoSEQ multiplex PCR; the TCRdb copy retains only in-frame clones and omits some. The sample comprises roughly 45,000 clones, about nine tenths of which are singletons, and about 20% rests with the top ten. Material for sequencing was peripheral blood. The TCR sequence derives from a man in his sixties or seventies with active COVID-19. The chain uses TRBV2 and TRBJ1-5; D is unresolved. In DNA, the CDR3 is TGTGCCAGCAGTGAAAGCCACCATAGCAATCAGCCCCAGCATTTT. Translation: CASSESHHSNQPQHF.